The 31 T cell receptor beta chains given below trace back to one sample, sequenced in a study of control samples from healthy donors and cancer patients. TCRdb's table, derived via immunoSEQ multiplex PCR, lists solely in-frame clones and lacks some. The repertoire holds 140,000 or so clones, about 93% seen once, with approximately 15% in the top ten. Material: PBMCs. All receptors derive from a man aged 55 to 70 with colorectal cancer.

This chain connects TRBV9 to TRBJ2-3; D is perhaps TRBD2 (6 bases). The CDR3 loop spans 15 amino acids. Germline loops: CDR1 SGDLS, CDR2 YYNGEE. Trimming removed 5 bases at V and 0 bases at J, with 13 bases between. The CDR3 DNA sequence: TGTGCCAGCAGTCTGGGGCGGGGTAGCACAGATACGCAGTATTTT. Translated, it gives CASSLGRGSTDTQYF.

The CDR3 DNA is TGCGCCAGCAGCTCCCAGGGACTGACGAACACTGAAGCTTTCTTT. Translating gives CASSSQGLTNTEAFF. The chain carries TRBV5-1 and TRBJ1-1, with D possibly TRBD1 on 5 matching bases. The CDR3 totals 15 residues. With 3 bases removed from V and 1 base from J, the gap between germline ends came to 13 bases. Germline loops: CDR1 SGHRS, CDR2 YFSETQ.

The CDR3 here is CASSFRGGGFAGELFF. The CDR3 coding sequence is TGTGCCAGCAGCTTTCGGGGAGGCGGGTTTGCCGGGGAGCTGTTTTTT. This sequence joins TRBV5-6 and TRBJ2-2; the D gene is possibly TRBD2 (6 bases). The CDR3 is 16 residues long. Germline V gene data show CDR1 as SGHDT and CDR2 as YYEEEE. V lost 2 bases and J lost 6, with 17 bases in between.

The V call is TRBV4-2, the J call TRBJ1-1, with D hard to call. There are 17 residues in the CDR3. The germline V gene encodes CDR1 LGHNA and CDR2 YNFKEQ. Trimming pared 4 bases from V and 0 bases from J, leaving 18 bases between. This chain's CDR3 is CASSRQRGYPMNTEAFF. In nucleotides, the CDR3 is TGTGCCAGCAGCCGACAACGTGGGTATCCCATGAACACTGAAGCTTTCTTT.

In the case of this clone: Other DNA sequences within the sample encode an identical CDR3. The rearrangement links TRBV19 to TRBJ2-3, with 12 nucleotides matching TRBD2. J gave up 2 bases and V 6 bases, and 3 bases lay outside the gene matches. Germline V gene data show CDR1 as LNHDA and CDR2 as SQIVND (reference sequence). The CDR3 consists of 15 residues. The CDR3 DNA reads TGTGCCAGTAGCCGACTAGCGGGGGACACAGATACGCAGTATTTT. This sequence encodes CASSRLAGDTDTQYF. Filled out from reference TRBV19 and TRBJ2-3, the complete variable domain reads DGGITQSPKYLFRKEGQNVTLSCEQNLNHDAMYWYRQDPGQGLRLIYYSQIVNDFQKGDIAEGYSVSREKKESFPLTVTSAQKNPTAFYLCASSRLAGDTDTQYFGPGTRLTVL.

This chain's CDR3 is CASSTYQETQYF. The CDR3 coding sequence is TGTGCCAGCAGTACGTACCAAGAGACCCAGTACTTC. The chain combines TRBV2 with TRBJ2-5, with D hard to call. This CDR3 is 12 amino acids long. Germline V gene sequence: CDR1 SNHLY, CDR2 FYNNEI. The V and J ends lost 5 bases and 0 bases respectively, with 4 bases between them.

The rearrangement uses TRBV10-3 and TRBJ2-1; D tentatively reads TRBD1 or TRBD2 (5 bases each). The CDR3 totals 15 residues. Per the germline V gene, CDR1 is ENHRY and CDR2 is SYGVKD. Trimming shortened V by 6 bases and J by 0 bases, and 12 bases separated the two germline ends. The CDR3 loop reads CAIRVSGTSYNEQFF. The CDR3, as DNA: TGTGCCATCAGGGTCTCCGGGACCTCCTACAATGAGCAGTTCTTC.

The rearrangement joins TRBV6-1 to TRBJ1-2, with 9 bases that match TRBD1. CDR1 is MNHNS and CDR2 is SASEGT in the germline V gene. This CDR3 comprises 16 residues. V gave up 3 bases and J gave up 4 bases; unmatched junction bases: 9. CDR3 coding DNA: TGTGCCAGCAGTGATACCGGGACAGGGCATATCTATGGCTACACCTTC. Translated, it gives CASSDTGTGHIYGYTF.

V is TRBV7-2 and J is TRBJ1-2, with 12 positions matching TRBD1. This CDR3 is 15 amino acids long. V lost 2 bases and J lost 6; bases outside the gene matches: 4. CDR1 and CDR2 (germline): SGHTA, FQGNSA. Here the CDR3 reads CASSLRGQGAHGYTF. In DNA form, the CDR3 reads TGTGCCAGCAGCTTAAGGGGACAGGGGGCTCATGGCTACACCTTC. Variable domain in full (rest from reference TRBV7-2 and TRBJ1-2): GAGVSQSPSNKVTEKGKDVELRCDPISGHTALYWYRQSLGQGLEFLIYFQGNSAPDKSGLPSDRFSAERTGGSVSTLTIQRTQQEDSAVYLCASSLRGQGAHGYTFGSGTRLTVV.

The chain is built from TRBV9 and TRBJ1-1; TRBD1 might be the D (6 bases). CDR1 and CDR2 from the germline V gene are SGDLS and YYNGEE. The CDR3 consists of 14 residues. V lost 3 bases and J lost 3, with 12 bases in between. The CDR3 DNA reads TGTGCCAGCAGCGCAACAGGGTCGGACACTGAAGCTTTCTTT. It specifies CASSATGSDTEAFF.

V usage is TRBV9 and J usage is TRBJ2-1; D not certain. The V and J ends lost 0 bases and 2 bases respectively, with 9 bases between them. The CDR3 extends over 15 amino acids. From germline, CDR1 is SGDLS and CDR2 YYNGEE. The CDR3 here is CASSVGGQTYNEQFF. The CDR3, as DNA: TGTGCCAGCAGCGTAGGCGGTCAGACCTACAATGAGCAGTTCTTC. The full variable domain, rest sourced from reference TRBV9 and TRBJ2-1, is DSGVTQTPKHLITATGQRVTLRCSPRSGDLSVYWYQQSLDQGLQFLIQYYNGEERAKGNILERFSAQQFPDLHSELNLSSLELGDSALYFCASSVGGQTYNEQFFGPGTRLTVL.

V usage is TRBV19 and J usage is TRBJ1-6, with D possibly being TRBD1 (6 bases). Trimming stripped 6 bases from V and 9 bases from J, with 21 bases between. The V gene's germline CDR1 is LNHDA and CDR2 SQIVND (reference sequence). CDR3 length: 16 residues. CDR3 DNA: TGTGCCAGTAGCAACCCCCCAGCGGGAGGGGGTTCACCCCTCCACTTT. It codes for CASSNPPAGGGSPLHF.

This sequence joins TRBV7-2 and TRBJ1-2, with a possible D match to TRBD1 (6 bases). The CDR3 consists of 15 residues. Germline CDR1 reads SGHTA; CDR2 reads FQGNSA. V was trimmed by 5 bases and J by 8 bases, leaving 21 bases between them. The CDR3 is CASSPQQGGSGGYTF. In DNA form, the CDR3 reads TGTGCCAGCAGCCCCCAACAGGGAGGATCAGGCGGCTACACCTTC.

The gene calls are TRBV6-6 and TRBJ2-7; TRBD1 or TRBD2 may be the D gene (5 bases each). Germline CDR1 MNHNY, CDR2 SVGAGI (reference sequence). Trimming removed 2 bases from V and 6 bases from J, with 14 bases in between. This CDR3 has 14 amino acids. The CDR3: CASSYGGVTGEQYF. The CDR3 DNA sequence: TGTGCCAGCAGTTACGGGGGAGTGACGGGCGAGCAGTACTTC.

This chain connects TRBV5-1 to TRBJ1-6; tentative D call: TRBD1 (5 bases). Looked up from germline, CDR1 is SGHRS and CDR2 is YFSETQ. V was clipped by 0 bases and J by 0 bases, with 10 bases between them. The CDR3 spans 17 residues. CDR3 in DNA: TGCGCCAGCAGCTTGGACGGGGGGAGCTCCTATAATTCACCCCTCCACTTT. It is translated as CASSLDGGSSYNSPLHF. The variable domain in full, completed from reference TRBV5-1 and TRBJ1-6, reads KAGVTQTPRYLIKTRGQQVTLSCSPISGHRSVSWYQQTPGQGLQFLFEYFSETQRNKGNFPGRFSGRQFSNSRSEMNVSTLELGDSALYLCASSLDGGSSYNSPLHFGNGTRLTVT.

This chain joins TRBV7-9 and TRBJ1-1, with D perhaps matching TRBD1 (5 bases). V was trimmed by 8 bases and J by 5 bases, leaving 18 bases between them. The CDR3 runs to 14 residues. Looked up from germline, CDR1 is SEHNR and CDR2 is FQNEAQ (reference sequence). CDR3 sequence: CASLNSPGRTEAFF. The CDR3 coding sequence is TGTGCCAGCCTCAATTCGCCGGGGCGAACTGAAGCTTTCTTT.

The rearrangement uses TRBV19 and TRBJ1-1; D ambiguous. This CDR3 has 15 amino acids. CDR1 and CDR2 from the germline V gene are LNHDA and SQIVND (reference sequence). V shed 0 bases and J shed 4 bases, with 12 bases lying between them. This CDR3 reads CASSIDGPLATEAFF. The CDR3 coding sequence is TGTGCCAGTAGTATAGATGGGCCGTTGGCCACTGAAGCTTTCTTT.

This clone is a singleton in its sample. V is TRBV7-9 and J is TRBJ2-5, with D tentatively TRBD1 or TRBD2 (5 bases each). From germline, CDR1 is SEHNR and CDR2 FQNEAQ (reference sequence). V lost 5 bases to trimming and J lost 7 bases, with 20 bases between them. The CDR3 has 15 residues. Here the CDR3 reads CASSPGQGAFSTQYF. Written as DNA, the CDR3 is TGTGCCAGCAGCCCCGGGCAGGGAGCATTTTCGACCCAGTACTTC.

CDR3 loop: CASSEPRAETSNQPQHF. The CDR3 DNA follows: TGTGCCAGCAGTGAACCCAGGGCAGAAACTAGCAATCAGCCCCAGCATTTT. The chain has TRBV27 and TRBJ1-5, with D possibly being TRBD1 (5 bases). Trimming took 5 bases from V and 0 from J, leaving 17 bases between them. This CDR3 has 17 residues. Germline CDR1 MNHEY, CDR2 SMNVEV (reference sequence).

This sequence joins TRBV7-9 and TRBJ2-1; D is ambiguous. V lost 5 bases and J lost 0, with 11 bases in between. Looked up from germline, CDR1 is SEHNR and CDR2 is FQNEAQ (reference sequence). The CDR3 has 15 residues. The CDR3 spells CASSNKKSSYNEQFF. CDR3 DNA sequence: TGTGCCAGCAGCAATAAGAAGAGCTCCTACAATGAGCAGTTCTTC.

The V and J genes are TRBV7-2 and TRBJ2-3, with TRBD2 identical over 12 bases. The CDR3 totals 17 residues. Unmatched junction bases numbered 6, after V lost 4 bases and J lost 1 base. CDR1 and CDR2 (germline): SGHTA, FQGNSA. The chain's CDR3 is CASSSERLAGGTDTQYF. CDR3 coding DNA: TGTGCCAGCAGCTCGGAACGACTAGCGGGGGGCACAGATACGCAGTATTTT.

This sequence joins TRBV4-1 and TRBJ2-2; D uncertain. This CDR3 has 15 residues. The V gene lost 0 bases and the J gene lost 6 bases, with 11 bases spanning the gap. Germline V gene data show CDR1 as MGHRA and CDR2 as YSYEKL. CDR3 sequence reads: CASSQDWRRSGELFF. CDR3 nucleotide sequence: TGCGCCAGCAGCCAAGATTGGCGGCGCTCCGGGGAGCTGTTTTTT.

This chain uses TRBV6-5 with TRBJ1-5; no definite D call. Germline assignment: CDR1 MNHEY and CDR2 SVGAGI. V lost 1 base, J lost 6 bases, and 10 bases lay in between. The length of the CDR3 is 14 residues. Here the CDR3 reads CASSYLGIGQPQHF. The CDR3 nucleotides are TGTGCCAGCAGTTACTTAGGGATTGGTCAGCCCCAGCATTTT.

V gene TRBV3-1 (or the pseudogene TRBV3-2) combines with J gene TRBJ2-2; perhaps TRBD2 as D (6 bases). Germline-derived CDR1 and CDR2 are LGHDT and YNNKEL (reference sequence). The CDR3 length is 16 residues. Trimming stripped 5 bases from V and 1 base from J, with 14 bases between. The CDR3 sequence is CASSSWGVMNTGELFF. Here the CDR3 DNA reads TGTGCCAGCAGCTCCTGGGGGGTCATGAACACCGGGGAGCTGTTTTTT.

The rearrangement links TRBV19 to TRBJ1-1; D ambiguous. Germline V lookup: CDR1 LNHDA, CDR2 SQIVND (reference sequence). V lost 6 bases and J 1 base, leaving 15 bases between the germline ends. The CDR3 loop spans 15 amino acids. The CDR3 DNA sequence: TGTGCCAGTAGCCGATCCCTTACGGAGAACACTGAAGCTTTCTTT. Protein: CASSRSLTENTEAFF.

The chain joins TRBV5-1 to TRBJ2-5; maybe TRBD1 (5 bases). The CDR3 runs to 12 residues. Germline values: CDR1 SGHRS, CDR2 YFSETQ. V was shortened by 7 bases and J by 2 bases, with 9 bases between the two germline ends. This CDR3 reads CASWRQQETQYF. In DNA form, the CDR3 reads TGCGCCAGCTGGAGACAGCAAGAGACCCAGTACTTC.

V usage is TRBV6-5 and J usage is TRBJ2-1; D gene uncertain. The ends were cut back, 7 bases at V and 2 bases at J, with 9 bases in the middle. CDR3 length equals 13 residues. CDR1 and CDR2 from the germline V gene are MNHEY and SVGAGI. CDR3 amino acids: CASKDAAYNEQFF. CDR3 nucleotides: TGTGCCAGCAAGGACGCCGCCTACAATGAGCAGTTCTTC.

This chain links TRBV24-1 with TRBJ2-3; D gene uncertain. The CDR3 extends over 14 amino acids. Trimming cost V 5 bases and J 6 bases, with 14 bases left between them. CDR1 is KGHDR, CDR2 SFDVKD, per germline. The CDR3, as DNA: TGTGCCACCAGTGTTCCAGGCCCGAAGGATACGCAGTATTTT. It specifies CATSVPGPKDTQYF.

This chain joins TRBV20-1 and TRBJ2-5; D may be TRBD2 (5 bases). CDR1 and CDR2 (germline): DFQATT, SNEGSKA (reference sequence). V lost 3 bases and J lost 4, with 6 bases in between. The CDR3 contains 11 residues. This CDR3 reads CSASGGETQYF. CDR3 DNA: TGCAGTGCTAGTGGAGGAGAGACCCAGTACTTC.

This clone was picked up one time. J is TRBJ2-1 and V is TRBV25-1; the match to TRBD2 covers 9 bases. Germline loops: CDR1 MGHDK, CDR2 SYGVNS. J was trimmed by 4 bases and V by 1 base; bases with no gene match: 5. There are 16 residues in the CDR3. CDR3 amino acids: CASSESGGGAYNEQFF. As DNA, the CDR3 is TGTGCCAGCAGTGAATCGGGCGGGGGGGCGTACAATGAGCAGTTCTTC. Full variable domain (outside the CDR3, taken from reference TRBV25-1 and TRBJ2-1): EADIYQTPRYLVIGTGKKITLECSQTMGHDKMYWYQQDPGMELHLIHYSYGVNSTEKGDLSSESTVSRIRTEHFPLTLESARPSHTSQYLCASSESGGGAYNEQFFGPGTRLTVL.

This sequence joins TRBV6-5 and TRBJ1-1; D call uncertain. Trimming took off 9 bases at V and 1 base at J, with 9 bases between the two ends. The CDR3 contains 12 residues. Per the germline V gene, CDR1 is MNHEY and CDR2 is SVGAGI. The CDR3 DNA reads TGTGCCAGTGGACGACCGAACACTGAAGCTTTCTTT. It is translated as CASGRPNTEAFF.